The present TCR beta chain was sequenced within a study of shared clonotypes between healthy human individuals. The germline V gene encodes CDR1 KGHSH and CDR2 LQKENI. CDR3 size: 15 residues. The V gene lost 1 base and the J gene lost 7 bases, with 14 bases spanning the gap. Sequencing used immunoSEQ multiplex PCR; TCRdb keeps in-frame clones, though not all of them. The sample contains approximately 720,000 clones, 60% to 80% of which appear only once. What was sequenced was memory CD4+ T cells sorted from blood. Subset specified: CD45RA-negative fraction. The clonotype originates from a woman in her thirties in good health. The chain uses TRBV18 and TRBJ2-1, with D tentatively TRBD1 or TRBD2 (5 bases each). CDR3: CASSPLEGNMNEQFF. CDR3 DNA sequence: TGTGCCAGCTCACCACTCGAGGGGAATATGAATGAGCAGTTCTTC.